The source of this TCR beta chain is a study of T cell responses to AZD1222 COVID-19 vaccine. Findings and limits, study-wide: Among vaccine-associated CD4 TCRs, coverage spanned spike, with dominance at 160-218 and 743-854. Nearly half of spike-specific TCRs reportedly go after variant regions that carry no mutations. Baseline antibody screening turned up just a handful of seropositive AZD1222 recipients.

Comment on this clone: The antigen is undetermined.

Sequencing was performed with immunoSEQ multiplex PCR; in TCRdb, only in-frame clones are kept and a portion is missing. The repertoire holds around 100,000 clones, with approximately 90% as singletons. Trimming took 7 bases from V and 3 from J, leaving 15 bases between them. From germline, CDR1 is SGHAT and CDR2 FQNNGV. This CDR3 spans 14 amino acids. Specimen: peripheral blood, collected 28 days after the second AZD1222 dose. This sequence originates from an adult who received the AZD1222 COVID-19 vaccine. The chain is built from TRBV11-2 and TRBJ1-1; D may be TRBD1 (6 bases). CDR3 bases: TGTGCCAGCACTCTGGCAGGGGAAGACACTGAAGCTTTCTTT. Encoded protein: CASTLAGEDTEAFF.